The 22 T cell receptor beta chains in this list originate from one sample, sequenced in a study of T cells expressing NK-cell markers. Reprocessing the 5' RACE reads, TCRdb reports a single entry for every CDR3 protein and omits DNA. The data show around 470,000 distinct CDR3 sequences, and the top ten clones hold almost 1.5%. Sample: blood T cells: a sorted CD56 or NKG2C T cell subset, CD4+ or CD8+ T cells, or bulk PBMC T cells (not recorded which). The source is a woman between 45 and 65 years old in good health.

V gene TRBV19 combines with J gene TRBJ2-1; TCRdb proposes TRBD1, but this gene call is untestable without DNA. Germline V gene sequence: CDR1 LNHDA, CDR2 SQIVND (reference sequence). The CDR3 extends over 18 amino acids. The CDR3 sequence: CASSTPLDRGSSYNEQFF.

The chain employs TRBV5-1 and TRBJ2-2; there is no DNA to check the TCRdb D call of TRBD1. Germline values: CDR1 SGHRS, CDR2 YFSETQ. The CDR3 extends over 15 amino acids. The CDR3 sequence: CASRGQGRNTGELFF. Based on the CDR3 plus reference TRBV5-1 and TRBJ2-2, the full variable domain is KAGVTQTPRYLIKTRGQQVTLSCSPISGHRSVSWYQQTPGQGLQFLFEYFSETQRNKGNFPGRFSGRQFSNSRSEMNVSTLELGDSALYLCASRGQGRNTGELFFGEGSRLTVL.

The V and J genes are TRBV28 and TRBJ1-2. Germline values: CDR1 MDHEN, CDR2 SYDVKM. There are 12 residues in the CDR3. CDR3 sequence reads: CASSDLAYGYTF.

The CDR3 protein is CASSPRRQINTGELFF. The chain has TRBV5-1 and TRBJ2-2; TCRdb's D call of TRBD1 is untestable without DNA. This CDR3 is built from 16 residues. From germline, CDR1 is SGHRS and CDR2 YFSETQ.

V usage is TRBV5-1 and J usage is TRBJ2-5. CDR1 SGHRS and CDR2 YFSETQ come from the germline V gene. CDR3 length: 14 residues. CDR3 amino acids: CASSLDSTRETQYF.

V usage is TRBV10-2 and J usage is TRBJ1-1. Germline CDR1 reads WSHSY; CDR2 reads SAAADI. The CDR3 length is 14 residues. CDR3 in amino acids: CASGQGEALTEAFF.

The V gene is TRBV20-1, the J gene TRBJ2-1; TCRdb outputs TRBD2, but without DNA this stays unchecked. The CDR3 has 14 amino acids. Germline lookup yields CDR1 DFQATT and CDR2 SNEGSKA (reference sequence). CDR3 in amino acids: CSAFSRKTYNEQFF.

The chain has TRBV7-9 and TRBJ1-1; checking the TCRdb D call of TRBD1 is not possible without DNA. The CDR3 runs 16 residues. Germline V gene sequence: CDR1 SEHNR, CDR2 FQNEAQ (reference sequence). The CDR3 protein is CASSLAPGTLNTEAFF.

The chain recombines TRBV9 with TRBJ1-1. Germline V CDR1 and CDR2: SGDLS, YYNGEE. The CDR3 runs to 14 residues. CDR3 sequence: CASSVEQGRVGAFF.

The chain is built from TRBV11-1 and TRBJ2-1; TCRdb calls TRBD1, which cannot be checked without DNA. Germline V gives CDR1 SGHAT, CDR2 FQDESV (reference sequence). The CDR3 extends over 15 amino acids. The CDR3 region is CASSFSPGANNEQFF.

The rearrangement uses TRBV29-1 and TRBJ1-5. The CDR3 is 13 residues long. CDR1 is SQVTM and CDR2 is ANQGSEA in the germline V gene. CDR3 protein: CSAKPEGNQPQHF.

CDR3 in amino acids: CASSYTANTEAFF. The rearrangement joins TRBV5-1 to TRBJ1-1. This CDR3 is 13 amino acids long. Per germline, CDR1 SGHRS and CDR2 YFSETQ.

J is TRBJ2-5 and V is TRBV19. The CDR3 totals 15 residues. Per germline, CDR1 LNHDA and CDR2 SQIVND (reference sequence). This chain's CDR3 is CASSIDLAHQETQYF.

This chain connects TRBV5-6 to TRBJ2-2; TCRdb's D call of TRBD2 is untestable without DNA. The germline gives CDR1 SGHDT, CDR2 YYEEEE. This CDR3 is built from 14 residues. This chain's CDR3 is CASNLAINTGELFF.

The rearrangement links TRBV11-1 to TRBJ2-2. Germline CDR1 reads SGHAT; CDR2 reads FQDESV (reference sequence). The CDR3 contains 13 residues. The CDR3 spells CASSSPISGELFF.

The CDR3 here is CASSGIQWERDTGELFF. The chain joins TRBV2 to TRBJ2-2; the D gene TCRdb calls, TRBD2, cannot be checked with no DNA. The V gene's germline CDR1 is SNHLY and CDR2 FYNNEI. The CDR3 runs 17 residues.

V usage is TRBV11-2 and J usage is TRBJ2-2; TCRdb returns TRBD2, unconfirmable since there is no DNA. The CDR3 covers 22 residues. Germline CDR1 reads SGHAT; CDR2 reads FQNNGV. This CDR3 is CASSFRLAGAVEGYANTGELFF.

This sequence joins TRBV18 and TRBJ2-2; TCRdb gives TRBD1 as the D gene, but with no DNA this cannot be confirmed. CDR3 length: 16 residues. CDR1 and CDR2 from the germline V gene are KGHSH and LQKENI. CDR3 sequence reads: CASSSGTRFAAGELFF. Using reference TRBV18 and TRBJ2-2 for the parts outside the CDR3, the full variable domain is NAGVMQNPRHLVRRRGQEARLRCSPMKGHSHVYWYRQLPEEGLKFMVYLQKENIIDESGMPKERFSAEFPKEGPSILRIQQVVRGDSAAYFCASSSGTRFAAGELFFGEGSRLTVL.

The chain carries TRBV5-1 and TRBJ2-3; TCRdb proposes TRBD2, but this gene call is untestable without DNA. Per germline, CDR1 SGHRS and CDR2 YFSETQ. This CDR3 spans 20 amino acids. The chain's CDR3 is CASSLGAGSGRAGVTDTQYF.

The chain has TRBV3-1 and TRBJ2-2; TCRdb's D call, TRBD2, is unchecked because there is no DNA. In germline, CDR1 is LGHDT, CDR2 YNNKEL (reference sequence). The CDR3 has 14 residues. CDR3 in amino acids: CASSQGTSAGELFF.

This sequence joins TRBV19 and TRBJ2-2; TCRdb's assignment of TRBD1 cannot be checked, as there is no DNA. This CDR3 contains 16 residues. Germline V gives CDR1 LNHDA, CDR2 SQIVND (reference sequence). CDR3 in amino acids: CASSIAGLPNTGELFF. Full variable domain (rest looked up from reference TRBV19 and TRBJ2-2): DGGITQSPKYLFRKEGQNVTLSCEQNLNHDAMYWYRQDPGQGLRLIYYSQIVNDFQKGDIAEGYSVSREKKESFPLTVTSAQKNPTAFYLCASSIAGLPNTGELFFGEGSRLTVL.

The chain couples TRBV7-9 to TRBJ2-4; without DNA, the TCRdb call of TRBD2 cannot be checked. The CDR3 has 15 amino acids. Germline-derived CDR1 and CDR2 are SEHNR and FQNEAQ (reference sequence). CDR3 in amino acids: CASSLSSGVINIQYF.